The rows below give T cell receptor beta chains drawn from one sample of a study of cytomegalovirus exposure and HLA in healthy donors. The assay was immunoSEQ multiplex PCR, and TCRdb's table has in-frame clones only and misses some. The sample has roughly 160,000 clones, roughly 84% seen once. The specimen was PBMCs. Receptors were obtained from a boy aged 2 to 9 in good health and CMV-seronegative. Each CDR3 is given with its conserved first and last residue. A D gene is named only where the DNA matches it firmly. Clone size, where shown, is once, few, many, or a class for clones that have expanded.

CDR3nt: TGTGCCAGCAGCCTAGCCTTGGCGGGTACTTACGAGCAGTACTTC
CDR3aa: CASSLALAGTYEQYF
j_gene: TRBJ2-7
d_gene: .
abundance: .
v_gene: TRBV7-2

CDR3nt: TGTGCCAGCAGTCCGCGGACTAGCGCTAGCACAGATACGCAGTATTTT
CDR3aa: CASSPRTSASTDTQYF
j_gene: TRBJ2-3
d_gene: TRBD2
abundance: .
v_gene: TRBV27

CDR3nt: TGTGCCAGCAGCGAGGGACAGGGGGGCCCCTATGGCTACACCTTC
CDR3aa: CASSEGQGGPYGYTF
j_gene: TRBJ1-2
d_gene: TRBD1
abundance: .
v_gene: TRBV9

CDR3nt: TGTGCCAGCGCTAATAGGGGACAGGACACCGGGGAGCTGTTTTTT
CDR3aa: CASANRGQDTGELFF
j_gene: TRBJ2-2
d_gene: TRBD1
abundance: .
v_gene: TRBV13

CDR3nt: TGTGCCAGTAGTAAACAGGGCTGGGTGGGCTATGGCTACACCTTC
CDR3aa: CASSKQGWVGYGYTF
j_gene: TRBJ1-2
d_gene: .
abundance: .
v_gene: TRBV19

CDR3nt: TGTGCCAGCAGTGTACCCCCGGGACAGGGTTTTTTGTATGGCTACACCTTC
CDR3aa: CASSVPPGQGFLYGYTF
j_gene: TRBJ1-2
d_gene: TRBD1
abundance: few
v_gene: TRBV28

CDR3nt: TGTGCCTCCCAGGGGGCTGGCTATGGCTACACCTTC
CDR3aa: CASQGAGYGYTF
j_gene: TRBJ1-2
d_gene: TRBD1
abundance: .
v_gene: TRBV10-3

CDR3nt: TGCGCCAGCAGCCAAGCCCCCAGGGGGCTCGAGAACACCGGGGAGCTGTTTTTT
CDR3aa: CASSQAPRGLENTGELFF
j_gene: TRBJ2-2
d_gene: TRBD1
abundance: .
v_gene: TRBV4-1

CDR3nt: TGTGCCAGCAGCTTAGCGGGAGGGCCTCCGGGAAATGAGCAGTTCTTC
CDR3aa: CASSLAGGPPGNEQFF
j_gene: TRBJ2-1
d_gene: TRBD2
abundance: .
v_gene: TRBV11-2

CDR3nt: TGTGCCAGCAGCTTAGTACGGGAACCCTACGAGCAGTACTTC
CDR3aa: CASSLVREPYEQYF
j_gene: TRBJ2-7
d_gene: .
abundance: .
v_gene: TRBV7-9

CDR3nt: TGTGCCAGCAGGAGGAGCAATGAGCAGTTCTTC
CDR3aa: CASRRSNEQFF
j_gene: TRBJ2-1
d_gene: .
abundance: .
v_gene: TRBV6-5

CDR3nt: TGCGCCAGCAGCTTGGACCTATCCTATGGCTACACCTTC
CDR3aa: CASSLDLSYGYTF
j_gene: TRBJ1-2
d_gene: .
abundance: .
v_gene: TRBV5-1

CDR3nt: TGCGCCAGCAGCTTGGGACTGGCGGGAGTAGCAGATACGCAGTATTTT
CDR3aa: CASSLGLAGVADTQYF
j_gene: TRBJ2-3
d_gene: TRBD2
abundance: .
v_gene: TRBV5-1

CDR3nt: TGTGCCAGCTCACCCGGGACAGACACTGAAGCTTTCTTT
CDR3aa: CASSPGTDTEAFF
j_gene: TRBJ1-1
d_gene: TRBD1
abundance: once
v_gene: TRBV18

CDR3nt: TGTGCCAGCAGCCCCAACAGGGGCTACGAGCAGTACTTC
CDR3aa: CASSPNRGYEQYF
j_gene: TRBJ2-7
d_gene: TRBD1
abundance: .
v_gene: TRBV28

CDR3nt: TGCGCCAGCAGCCATCACAGCTTCTATACTGAAGCTTTCTTT
CDR3aa: CASSHHSFYTEAFF
j_gene: TRBJ1-1
d_gene: .
abundance: .
v_gene: TRBV4-1

CDR3nt: TGTGCCAGCAGCCCCAGACAAACCGGGGAGCTGTTTTTT
CDR3aa: CASSPRQTGELFF
j_gene: TRBJ2-2
d_gene: .
abundance: .
v_gene: TRBV7-3

CDR3nt: TGTGCCAGCAGTTCCCCGGACGGGATGGGCGATTCACCCCTCCACTTT
CDR3aa: CASSSPDGMGDSPLHF
j_gene: TRBJ1-6
d_gene: .
abundance: .
v_gene: TRBV27

CDR3nt: TGTGCCAGCTCACCCCAGGGGGCTAGCGGGGCCTACAATGAGCAGTTCTTC
CDR3aa: CASSPQGASGAYNEQFF
j_gene: TRBJ2-1
d_gene: .
abundance: .
v_gene: TRBV18

CDR3nt: TGTGCCACCAGCAGAGATCCAGGGGGACGGTTAAGGACTGAAGCTTTCTTT
CDR3aa: CATSRDPGGRLRTEAFF
j_gene: TRBJ1-1
d_gene: TRBD1
abundance: .
v_gene: TRBV15

CDR3nt: TGTGCCAGCACCTTTAGTGCCAGGACTGAAGCTTTCTTT
CDR3aa: CASTFSARTEAFF
j_gene: TRBJ1-1
d_gene: .
abundance: .
v_gene: TRBV11-2

CDR3nt: TGTGCCAGCAGCGTAGACCCTATTGGTGAGCAGTTCTTC
CDR3aa: CASSVDPIGEQFF
j_gene: TRBJ2-1
d_gene: .
abundance: .
v_gene: TRBV9

CDR3nt: TGCAGCGTTGAAGACCTGGGGAGTTATCGCTCCTACAATGAGCAGTTCTTC
CDR3aa: CSVEDLGSYRSYNEQFF
j_gene: TRBJ2-1
d_gene: .
abundance: .
v_gene: TRBV29-1

CDR3nt: TGTGCCAGCAGCTTGGCGGGAGGCCGCCCGTACTTC
CDR3aa: CASSLAGGRPYF
j_gene: TRBJ2-7
d_gene: TRBD2
abundance: .
v_gene: TRBV11-1

CDR3nt: TGCAGCGGCGAGGAGGGGTCCAACACTGAAGCTTTCTTT
CDR3aa: CSGEEGSNTEAFF
j_gene: TRBJ1-1
d_gene: .
abundance: .
v_gene: TRBV29-1

CDR3nt: TGCGCCAGCAGCGAACCCTACAGGGGAGGAAACACTGAAGCTTTCTTT
CDR3aa: CASSEPYRGGNTEAFF
j_gene: TRBJ1-1
d_gene: TRBD1
abundance: .
v_gene: TRBV5-1

CDR3nt: TGTGCCAGCAGCTTGCGGCAGGGGAGAAATGAGCAGTTCTTC
CDR3aa: CASSLRQGRNEQFF
j_gene: TRBJ2-1
d_gene: .
abundance: once
v_gene: TRBV11-3

CDR3nt: TGTGCCAGCCCCAGGCGGGGAGGGGATATATTCGGGGACACTGAAGCTTTCTTT
CDR3aa: CASPRRGGDIFGDTEAFF
j_gene: TRBJ1-1
d_gene: .
abundance: .
v_gene: TRBV28

CDR3nt: TGCGCCAGCAGCCAAGTGACTAGCCAAGAGACCCAGTACTTC
CDR3aa: CASSQVTSQETQYF
j_gene: TRBJ2-5
d_gene: .
abundance: .
v_gene: TRBV4-1

CDR3nt: TGTGCCAGCAGCGCGGGACTAGCGGGAGGTTATGGGTACGAGCAGTACTTC
CDR3aa: CASSAGLAGGYGYEQYF
j_gene: TRBJ2-7
d_gene: TRBD2
abundance: .
v_gene: TRBV2

CDR3nt: TGCGCCAGCAGCGACCCTGGGACAGCGAACACTGAAGCTTTCTTT
CDR3aa: CASSDPGTANTEAFF
j_gene: TRBJ1-1
d_gene: TRBD1
abundance: .
v_gene: TRBV5-1

CDR3nt: TGTGCCAGCAGTTTATTAGCGGACACCTACAATGAGCAGTTCTTC
CDR3aa: CASSLLADTYNEQFF
j_gene: TRBJ2-1
d_gene: .
abundance: few
v_gene: TRBV28

CDR3nt: TGTGCCAGCAGCAATACTTTAGATACGCAGTATTTT
CDR3aa: CASSNTLDTQYF
j_gene: TRBJ2-3
d_gene: .
abundance: few
v_gene: TRBV7-9

CDR3nt: TGCAGCGTTTTGGAGGGGGCGGGTGGCGGGCCCGCGAACACCGGGGAGCTGTTTTTT
CDR3aa: CSVLEGAGGGPANTGELFF
j_gene: TRBJ2-2
d_gene: .
abundance: .
v_gene: TRBV29-1

CDR3nt: TGCAGCGTTTGGGAAGGGGCGGCCGAGCAGTACTTC
CDR3aa: CSVWEGAAEQYF
j_gene: TRBJ2-7
d_gene: .
abundance: once
v_gene: TRBV29-1

CDR3nt: TGTGCCAGCAGCTTAGTAGGGTGGGGACAGGTAGACTACGAGCAGTACTTC
CDR3aa: CASSLVGWGQVDYEQYF
j_gene: TRBJ2-7
d_gene: TRBD1
abundance: .
v_gene: TRBV11-2

CDR3nt: TGTGCCAGAAGCTTGCGGACACAGGCTGTTCCTATAGGGGGTTACAATGAGCAGTTCTTC
CDR3aa: CARSLRTQAVPIGGYNEQFF
j_gene: TRBJ2-1
d_gene: .
abundance: .
v_gene: TRBV5-3

CDR3nt: TGTGCCAGCAGTGAAGTCATTATAGCGGGAGGGCAGGATACGCAGTATTTT
CDR3aa: CASSEVIIAGGQDTQYF
j_gene: TRBJ2-3
d_gene: TRBD2
abundance: .
v_gene: TRBV6-1

CDR3nt: TGCAGCGTTGGGACTAGCGGGAGAGAAGGCTACGAGCAGTACTTC
CDR3aa: CSVGTSGREGYEQYF
j_gene: TRBJ2-7
d_gene: TRBD2
abundance: .
v_gene: TRBV29-1

CDR3nt: TGTGCCAGCAGCTTTACAGGGTTCGAATGCACCTTC
CDR3aa: CASSFTGFECTF
j_gene: TRBJ1-2
d_gene: .
abundance: .
v_gene: TRBV7-9

CDR3nt: TGTGCCAGTAGTATAGGGACAGGGCGTGGAGAGACCCAGTACTTC
CDR3aa: CASSIGTGRGETQYF
j_gene: TRBJ2-5
d_gene: TRBD1
abundance: .
v_gene: TRBV19

CDR3nt: TGTGCCAGCAGGCGACAGGGACCTTTTTTAGGTGAAGCTTTCTTT
CDR3aa: CASRRQGPFLGEAFF
j_gene: TRBJ1-1
d_gene: TRBD1
abundance: .
v_gene: TRBV7-9

CDR3nt: TGTGCCAGCAGCTTTAGACTAGTGAAAGAGACCCAGTACTTC
CDR3aa: CASSFRLVKETQYF
j_gene: TRBJ2-5
d_gene: .
abundance: .
v_gene: TRBV7-9

CDR3nt: TGTGCCAGCACCCGGGGAGCCGTATGGACTGAAGCTTTCTTT
CDR3aa: CASTRGAVWTEAFF
j_gene: TRBJ1-1
d_gene: .
abundance: once
v_gene: TRBV6-5

CDR3nt: TGTGCCAGCAGGTCCACAGGGGGCGCCGATGAAAAACTGTTTTTT
CDR3aa: CASRSTGGADEKLFF
j_gene: TRBJ1-4
d_gene: TRBD1
abundance: few
v_gene: TRBV4-2

CDR3nt: TGCGCCAGCAGCCTCGGACAGGGTGAGTGGGAAAAACTGTTTTTT
CDR3aa: CASSLGQGEWEKLFF
j_gene: TRBJ1-4
d_gene: TRBD1
abundance: .
v_gene: TRBV4-1

CDR3nt: TGCAGCGTTATTGGTCGACTAGCGGGCAATGAGCAGTTCTTC
CDR3aa: CSVIGRLAGNEQFF
j_gene: TRBJ2-1
d_gene: TRBD2
abundance: .
v_gene: TRBV29-1

CDR3nt: TGTGCCAGCAGCCCACGGACAGGGGGCCGCTACGAGCAGTACTTC
CDR3aa: CASSPRTGGRYEQYF
j_gene: TRBJ2-7
d_gene: TRBD1
abundance: few
v_gene: TRBV7-2

CDR3nt: TGCGCCAGCAGTCCTGGACAGATTATCTCCTACGAGCAGTACTTC
CDR3aa: CASSPGQIISYEQYF
j_gene: TRBJ2-7
d_gene: .
abundance: .
v_gene: TRBV5-1

CDR3nt: TGCGCCAGCAGCCAAGATGTGAACAGGGGTGTTGGCTATGGCTACACCTTC
CDR3aa: CASSQDVNRGVGYGYTF
j_gene: TRBJ1-2
d_gene: TRBD1
abundance: .
v_gene: TRBV4-1

CDR3nt: TGTGCCAGCAGCTTTTGGGGGGCCTACGAGCAGTACTTC
CDR3aa: CASSFWGAYEQYF
j_gene: TRBJ2-7
d_gene: .
abundance: .
v_gene: TRBV5-6

CDR3nt: TGTGCCAGCAGTCTTAGCGGGAGTAGTGAGACCCAGTACTTC
CDR3aa: CASSLSGSSETQYF
j_gene: TRBJ2-5
d_gene: TRBD2
abundance: .
v_gene: TRBV2